The present T cell receptor (beta chain) was sequenced within a study of human T cells and chemical hapten exposure. Findings of the study overall: Patch test score was positively correlated with the counts of TCRs that had expanded at PT1.

Described time point: pre-sensitization, week 0. As for treatment: therapeutic diphenylcyclopropenone sensitization with weekly scalp DPC. TCRdb reanalysed the RACE reads using MiXCR and keeps one entry per CDR3 protein. The sample carries 180,000 or so distinct CDR3 sequences, roughly 30% recorded once. This clonotype has more than one count but fewer than ten. What it recognizes is unknown. The CDR3 runs to 15 residues. The V segment lost 4 bases and the J segment 1 base; nucleotides outside the gene matches: 5. Germline V gene lookup returns CDR1 MDHEN and CDR2 SYDVKM. The chain couples TRBV28 to TRBJ2-7; 9 bases match TRBD2. Sequenced here: whole blood, sampled in connection with sensitization to the hapten diphenylcyclopropenone (DPC). The receptor's source is a woman in her 30s with alopecia areata. Some clones in this sample may be carry-over from other donors' samples. CDR3 protein: CASSSLAGQSYEQYF. CDR3 nucleotide sequence: TGTGCCAGCAGTTCACTAGCGGGTCAGTCCTACGAGCAGTACTTC.